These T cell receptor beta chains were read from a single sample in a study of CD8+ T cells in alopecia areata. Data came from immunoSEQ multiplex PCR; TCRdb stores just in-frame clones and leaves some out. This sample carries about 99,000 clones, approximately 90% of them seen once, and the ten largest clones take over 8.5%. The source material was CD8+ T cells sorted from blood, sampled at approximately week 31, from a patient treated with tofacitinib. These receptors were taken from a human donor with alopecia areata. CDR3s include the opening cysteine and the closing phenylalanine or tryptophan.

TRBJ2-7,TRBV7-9,CASSGTRVYEQYF
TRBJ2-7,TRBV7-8,CASSLHSSYEQYF
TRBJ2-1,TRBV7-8,CASSLPYAHEQFF
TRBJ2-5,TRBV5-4,CASSTRGTGGSQYF
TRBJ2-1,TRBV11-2,CASSPTSGSKDEQFF
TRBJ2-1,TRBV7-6,CASSLTVSGSQNEQFF
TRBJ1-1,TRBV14,CASSQDVSTEAFF
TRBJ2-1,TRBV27,CASTDGGSYNEQFF
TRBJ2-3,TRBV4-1,CASSQDIPPGSGADTQYF
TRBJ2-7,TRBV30,CAWSGGQDGNEQYF
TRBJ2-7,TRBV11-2,CASSLDLSGTYEQYF
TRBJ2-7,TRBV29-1,CSVEDVSGRHYEQYF
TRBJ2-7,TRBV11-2,CASSSDPGDEQYF
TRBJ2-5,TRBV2,CASHLAEGLETQYF
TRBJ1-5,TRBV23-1,CASSLKGGGNQPQHF
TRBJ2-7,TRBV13,CASSLRTADYEQYF
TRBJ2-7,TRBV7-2,CASTEGQGATEQYF